Below, 12 T cell receptor beta chains from the same sample are listed, as sequenced in a study of T-cell memory formation after mild COVID-19. MiXCR, run by TCRdb on the 5' RACE reads, gives a single entry per CDR3 protein. This table holds about 260,000 distinct CDR3 sequences, over 7% found once. Sequencing input: PBMCs or a T cell subset sorted from them (not recorded which). These receptors were taken from a man aged 18 to 29 who had mild COVID-19 (a few samples of this study predate the infection). Cell type and time point are not known.

This clonotype has more than one count but fewer than ten. The genes are TRBV7-6 and TRBJ2-3; TRBD2 might be the D (6 bases). CDR1 is SGHVS, CDR2 FNYEAQ, per germline. With 5 bases removed from V and 4 bases from J, the gap between germline ends came to 10 bases. CDR3 length: 13 residues. CDR3 loop: CASSPTRADTQYF. Written as DNA, the CDR3 is TGTGCCAGCAGCCCGACTAGAGCAGATACGCAGTATTTT.

This clonotype was seen repeatedly, ten times or more. The chain has TRBV29-1 and TRBJ2-7; D unresolved. V lost 8 bases and J lost 3, with 11 bases in between. CDR3 length: 11 amino acids. CDR1 SQVTM and CDR2 ANQGSEA come from the germline V gene. CDR3 DNA: TGCAGCTCCTCCTGGAACTACGAGCAGTACTTC. Translated: CSSSWNYEQYF.

This clonotype showed up many times. J is TRBJ2-2 and V is TRBV7-2, with 8 bases aligning to TRBD2. Germline loops: CDR1 SGHTA, CDR2 FQGNSA. J was trimmed by 1 base and V by 2 bases; bases with no gene match: 3. CDR3 length equals 16 residues. The DNA for the CDR3 is TGTGCCAGCAGCTTAAGAAGCGGGGGGAACACCGGGGAGCTGTTTTTT. It specifies CASSLRSGGNTGELFF.

This clonotype was detected only a few times. The chain combines TRBV9 with TRBJ1-6; 8 bases align to TRBD1. Germline-derived CDR1 and CDR2 are SGDLS and YYNGEE. This CDR3 comprises 15 residues. The trim removed 0 bases at V and 7 bases at J, leaving 3 bases unmatched. The CDR3 loop is CASSVGTGRNSPLHF. For the CDR3, the DNA is TGTGCCAGCAGCGTAGGGACAGGGAGAAATTCACCCCTCCACTTT.

This clonotype turned up a few times. The V and J genes are TRBV7-7 and TRBJ2-1; the D gene could be TRBD1 or TRBD2 (5 bases each). Per germline, CDR1 SSHAT and CDR2 FNYEAQ (reference sequence). Trimming cost V 0 bases and J 10 bases, with 16 bases left between them. The CDR3 runs 15 residues. CDR3 DNA sequence: TGTGCCAGCAGCTTAGCCGGGGACCGCGCAGGGGAGCAGTTCTTC. Its translation: CASSLAGDRAGEQFF.

This clonotype was detected many times. The CDR3 reads CASVGTEASTDTQYF. The CDR3 DNA follows: TGCGCCAGCGTAGGGACAGAGGCTTCCACAGATACGCAGTATTTT. The chain joins TRBV5-1 to TRBJ2-3; TRBD1 aligns across 7 bases. This CDR3 spans 15 amino acids. Germline CDR1 and CDR2: SGHRS and YFSETQ. V trimming: 7 bases; J trimming: 2 bases; junction bases outside the gene matches: 10.

In its sample, this clonotype was seen a few times. This chain uses TRBV2 with TRBJ2-7; no firm D call. Germline V gene data show CDR1 as SNHLY and CDR2 as FYNNEI. CDR3 length equals 13 residues. Trimming pared 8 bases from V and 0 bases from J, leaving 11 bases between. In DNA form, the CDR3 reads TGTGCCAGCGAAAGGGAAGCCTCCTACGAGCAGTACGTC. Translating it yields CASEREASYEQYV.

This clonotype was seen at least ten times. V usage is TRBV7-3 and J usage is TRBJ2-6, with D unclear. The germline V and J ends were trimmed by 5 bases and 0 bases, with 14 bases remaining between them. Germline V gene data show CDR1 as SGHTA and CDR2 as FQGTGA. The CDR3 runs to 17 residues. CDR3 sequence (DNA): TGTGCCAGCAGCATTCCTGGAAAGAGCTCTGGGGCCAACGTCCTGACTTTC. Translating it yields CASSIPGKSSGANVLTF.

The gene calls are TRBV7-2 and TRBJ1-1; D is possibly TRBD1 (5 bases). Germline V CDR1 and CDR2: SGHTA, FQGNSA. This CDR3 comprises 14 residues. V was pared by 3 bases and J by 4 bases, with 12 bases between. Here the CDR3 reads CASSLIGVRTEAFF. CDR3 DNA: TGTGCCAGCAGCTTGATAGGGGTTCGCACTGAAGCTTTCTTT.

This clonotype was seen many times. This chain joins TRBV7-9 and TRBJ2-1, with TRBD2 as a possible D gene (6 bases). The V and J ends lost 6 bases and 4 bases respectively, with 10 bases between them. The CDR3 has 13 residues. The germline V gene has CDR1 SEHNR and CDR2 FQNEAQ (reference sequence). Here the CDR3 reads CASSPEGYNEQFF. The CDR3 DNA reads TGTGCCAGCAGTCCGGAGGGGTACAATGAGCAGTTCTTC.

This clonotype was seen more than once but under ten times. V is TRBV18 and J is TRBJ1-2; no reliable D call. CDR3 size: 15 residues. The ends were cut back, 2 bases at V and 6 bases at J, with 16 bases in the middle. Germline V gene data show CDR1 as KGHSH and CDR2 as LQKENI. CDR3 region: CASSPVCPYCHGYTF. Here the CDR3 DNA reads TGTGCCAGCTCACCAGTTTGTCCGTACTGTCATGGCTACACCTTC.

The chain has TRBV12-2 and TRBJ2-7; the D call of TRBD1 is as the table states it, not checked on the DNA. TRBV12-2 is marked as a pseudogene. The CDR3 spans 16 residues. The CDR3 DNA reads TGTGCAAGTCGCTTAGAGACAGGGGAAACCCCCTACGAGCAGTACGTC. This translates into CASRLETGETPYEQYV.